Listed below are T cell receptor beta chains from one sample, sequenced in a study of high-grade serous ovarian cancer treatment subgroups. The repertoire was sequenced with immunoSEQ multiplex PCR; TCRdb's copy has only in-frame clones and lacks some. Among roughly 8,700 clones listed, less than 80% were seen once. What was sequenced was tumor tissue. The receptor set was obtained from a human donor with high-grade serous ovarian cancer. Both conserved end residues are part of each CDR3. The order of the fields is V gene, CDR3 length, clone size, D gene, J gene, CDR3 DNA, CDR3 protein. D genes are given only for firm matches. Rows give clone size only sometimes, using once, few, many, or a class for an expanded clone.

v_call: TRBV11-2
cdr3_length: 15
clone_size: -
d_call: TRBD2
j_call: TRBJ2-7
cdr3_nt: TGTGCCAGCAGCTTCGACCTAGCGGGAGGGCGCGAGCAGTACTTC
cdr3_aa: CASSFDLAGGREQYF

v_call: TRBV5-4
cdr3_length: 16
clone_size: -
d_call: -
j_call: TRBJ1-3
cdr3_nt: TGTGCCAGCAGCTTGGCCGCAGGAACGCCTGGAAACACCATATATTTT
cdr3_aa: CASSLAAGTPGNTIYF

v_call: TRBV9
cdr3_length: 14
clone_size: -
d_call: -
j_call: TRBJ2-7
cdr3_nt: TGTGCCAGCAGCGTAGCAGGAGGGGTCTACGAGCAGTACTTC
cdr3_aa: CASSVAGGVYEQYF

v_call: TRBV5-5
cdr3_length: 15
clone_size: -
d_call: -
j_call: TRBJ2-2
cdr3_nt: TGTGCCAGCAGCTTGGATTGGGGTGTAGCCGGGGAGCTGTTTTTT
cdr3_aa: CASSLDWGVAGELFF

v_call: TRBV7-2
cdr3_length: 17
clone_size: few
d_call: TRBD2
j_call: TRBJ2-7
cdr3_nt: TGTGCCAGCAGCTTAGCGCTGGGCGGGAGGGCCAAATACGAGCAGTACTTC
cdr3_aa: CASSLALGGRAKYEQYF

v_call: TRBV5-4
cdr3_length: 14
clone_size: -
d_call: -
j_call: TRBJ2-7
cdr3_nt: TGTGCCAGCAGCTCAGGGCGGGTCCCCTACGAGCAGTACTTC
cdr3_aa: CASSSGRVPYEQYF

v_call: TRBV29-1
cdr3_length: 10
clone_size: few
d_call: -
j_call: TRBJ1-2
cdr3_nt: TGCAGCGTTGCTGACTATGGCTACACCTTC
cdr3_aa: CSVADYGYTF

v_call: TRBV11-2
cdr3_length: 15
clone_size: -
d_call: TRBD2
j_call: TRBJ2-2
cdr3_nt: TGTGCCAGCATACGGACTAGCGGAATCACCGGGGAGCTGTTTTTT
cdr3_aa: CASIRTSGITGELFF

v_call: TRBV5-5
cdr3_length: 16
clone_size: -
d_call: -
j_call: TRBJ2-7
cdr3_nt: TGTGCCAGCAGCTTGAGTCCAGGGGCTTTAGTGGGGGAGCAGTACTTC
cdr3_aa: CASSLSPGALVGEQYF

v_call: TRBV2
cdr3_length: 15
clone_size: -
d_call: -
j_call: TRBJ1-1
cdr3_nt: TGTGCCAGCACCAAACAGGGAGGGTTAGGCACTGAAGCTTTCTTT
cdr3_aa: CASTKQGGLGTEAFF

v_call: TRBV6-5
cdr3_length: 16
clone_size: -
d_call: -
j_call: TRBJ2-1
cdr3_nt: TGTGCCAGCAGTTACCGACCACTGGGACTTCCTAATGAGCAGTTCTTC
cdr3_aa: CASSYRPLGLPNEQFF

v_call: TRBV2
cdr3_length: 15
clone_size: -
d_call: -
j_call: TRBJ2-5
cdr3_nt: TGTGCCAGCAGTGAACTTACTAGCCCGCAAGAGACCCAGTACTTC
cdr3_aa: CASSELTSPQETQYF

v_call: TRBV9
cdr3_length: 14
clone_size: few
d_call: -
j_call: TRBJ2-3
cdr3_nt: TGTGCCAGCAGCGTCGGGGGCGCCGTGGATACGCAGTATTTT
cdr3_aa: CASSVGGAVDTQYF

v_call: TRBV2
cdr3_length: 15
clone_size: -
d_call: TRBD2
j_call: TRBJ2-1
cdr3_nt: TGTGCCAGCAGTGATACCCTAGCGGGAGTCGATGAGCAGTTCTTC
cdr3_aa: CASSDTLAGVDEQFF

v_call: TRBV14
cdr3_length: 15
clone_size: -
d_call: TRBD1
j_call: TRBJ1-1
cdr3_nt: TGTGCCAGCAAGTCCGGGACAGGGTTGAACACTGAAGCTTTCTTT
cdr3_aa: CASKSGTGLNTEAFF

v_call: TRBV6-4
cdr3_length: 15
clone_size: -
d_call: -
j_call: TRBJ2-1
cdr3_nt: TGTGCCAGCAGTGACTCGAGTCTAGACGCCAATGAGCAGTTCTTC
cdr3_aa: CASSDSSLDANEQFF

v_call: TRBV29-1
cdr3_length: 12
clone_size: -
d_call: -
j_call: TRBJ2-7
cdr3_nt: TGCAGCGCCGGTAGGGGGTCCTACGAGCAGTACTTC
cdr3_aa: CSAGRGSYEQYF

v_call: TRBV11-1
cdr3_length: 14
clone_size: -
d_call: TRBD2
j_call: TRBJ2-7
cdr3_nt: TGTGCCAGCAGTACCGGGACTAGTTACTACGAGCAGTACTTC
cdr3_aa: CASSTGTSYYEQYF

v_call: TRBV10-1
cdr3_length: 15
clone_size: -
d_call: TRBD1
j_call: TRBJ2-2
cdr3_nt: TGCGCCAGCACGCCCGGGACAGGAGACACCGGGGAGCTGTTTTTT
cdr3_aa: CASTPGTGDTGELFF

v_call: TRBV18
cdr3_length: 12
clone_size: -
d_call: TRBD1
j_call: TRBJ1-2
cdr3_nt: TGTGCCAGCTCAAGACAGGGAGATGGCTACACCTTC
cdr3_aa: CASSRQGDGYTF

v_call: TRBV11-3
cdr3_length: 15
clone_size: -
d_call: TRBD1
j_call: TRBJ2-7
cdr3_nt: TGTGCCAGCAGCTCAAGCCACAGGGGAGAAGCCGAGCAGTACTTC
cdr3_aa: CASSSSHRGEAEQYF

v_call: TRBV10-2
cdr3_length: 16
clone_size: few
d_call: -
j_call: TRBJ1-4
cdr3_nt: TGCGCCAGAAAAACCGGCAGGAACGCAACTAATGAAAAACTGTTTTTT
cdr3_aa: CARKTGRNATNEKLFF

v_call: TRBV11-2
cdr3_length: 15
clone_size: once
d_call: TRBD2
j_call: TRBJ2-1
cdr3_nt: TGTGCCAGCAGCTTCCCGCCGGGACTAGCTACTGAGCAGTTCTTC
cdr3_aa: CASSFPPGLATEQFF

v_call: TRBV6-5
cdr3_length: 13
clone_size: once
d_call: TRBD2
j_call: TRBJ2-1
cdr3_nt: TGTACCAGCAGGGAGACTAGCGGCAATGAGCAGTTCTTC
cdr3_aa: CTSRETSGNEQFF

v_call: TRBV28
cdr3_length: 14
clone_size: -
d_call: TRBD1
j_call: TRBJ2-3
cdr3_nt: TGTGCCAGCAAGGGACAGACTCCCACAGATACGCAGTATTTT
cdr3_aa: CASKGQTPTDTQYF

v_call: TRBV5-1
cdr3_length: 13
clone_size: -
d_call: TRBD1
j_call: TRBJ2-5
cdr3_nt: TGCGCCAGCAGCCTGACAGGGCACGAGACCCAGTACTTC
cdr3_aa: CASSLTGHETQYF

v_call: TRBV19
cdr3_length: 15
clone_size: -
d_call: TRBD1
j_call: TRBJ1-6
cdr3_nt: TGTGCCAGTAGGAATGACAGGGGAAGTAATTCACCCCTCCACTTT
cdr3_aa: CASRNDRGSNSPLHF

v_call: TRBV19
cdr3_length: 16
clone_size: -
d_call: -
j_call: TRBJ2-1
cdr3_nt: TGTGCCAGTAGTATAGATCGCCCCGGGCTGCTACATGAGCAGTTCTTC
cdr3_aa: CASSIDRPGLLHEQFF

v_call: TRBV6-5
cdr3_length: 13
clone_size: -
d_call: -
j_call: TRBJ1-1
cdr3_nt: TGTGCCAGCCTGCGGTGGGAGAACACTGAAGCTTTCTTT
cdr3_aa: CASLRWENTEAFF

v_call: TRBV18
cdr3_length: 14
clone_size: -
d_call: -
j_call: TRBJ2-1
cdr3_nt: TGTGCCAGCTCACCATCGTGGGAGCGCAATGAGCAGTTCTTC
cdr3_aa: CASSPSWERNEQFF

v_call: TRBV5-1
cdr3_length: 15
clone_size: -
d_call: TRBD2
j_call: TRBJ2-5
cdr3_nt: TGCGCCAGCAGCTCGCTAGCGGGAGGGCCGGAGACCCAGTACTTC
cdr3_aa: CASSSLAGGPETQYF

v_call: TRBV6-1
cdr3_length: 14
clone_size: -
d_call: -
j_call: TRBJ1-3
cdr3_nt: TGTGCCAGCATTAAGGGAGTCACTGGAAACACCATATATTTT
cdr3_aa: CASIKGVTGNTIYF

v_call: TRBV5-4
cdr3_length: 13
clone_size: few
d_call: -
j_call: TRBJ2-3
cdr3_nt: TGTGCCAGCAGCTCCCAGGGCACAGATACGCAGTATTTT
cdr3_aa: CASSSQGTDTQYF

v_call: TRBV7-8
cdr3_length: 12
clone_size: -
d_call: -
j_call: TRBJ2-7
cdr3_nt: TGTGCCAGCAGCTTAGCGAGTCCCGAGCAGTACTTC
cdr3_aa: CASSLASPEQYF

v_call: TRBV11-2
cdr3_length: 12
clone_size: -
d_call: -
j_call: TRBJ2-7
cdr3_nt: TGTGCCAGCAGCTTAGACCGGGACGAGCAGTACTTC
cdr3_aa: CASSLDRDEQYF

v_call: TRBV7-3
cdr3_length: 16
clone_size: once
d_call: TRBD2
j_call: TRBJ2-1
cdr3_nt: TGTGCCAGCAGCCCCAACGGCGGGAGTTCCTACAATGAGCAGTTCTTC
cdr3_aa: CASSPNGGSSYNEQFF

v_call: TRBV5-4
cdr3_length: 13
clone_size: few
d_call: -
j_call: TRBJ2-7
cdr3_nt: TGTGCCAGCAGCAAAACGGGGTTCGGCGAGCAGTACTTC
cdr3_aa: CASSKTGFGEQYF

v_call: TRBV14
cdr3_length: 13
clone_size: few
d_call: -
j_call: TRBJ1-1
cdr3_nt: TGTGCCAGCAGCCAAGTTGGGGGGACTGAAGCTTTCTTT
cdr3_aa: CASSQVGGTEAFF

v_call: TRBV9
cdr3_length: 13
clone_size: -
d_call: -
j_call: TRBJ1-1
cdr3_nt: TGTGCCAGCAGCGCAATCCGGGACGGTGAAGCTTTCTTT
cdr3_aa: CASSAIRDGEAFF

v_call: TRBV19
cdr3_length: 14
clone_size: few
d_call: -
j_call: TRBJ2-3
cdr3_nt: TGTGCCAGTAGTACACTGGGGGATACAGATACGCAGTATTTT
cdr3_aa: CASSTLGDTDTQYF

v_call: TRBV7-2
cdr3_length: 13
clone_size: -
d_call: -
j_call: TRBJ2-5
cdr3_nt: TGTGCCAGCAGCCCCCCGTCCCAAGAGACCCAGTACTTC
cdr3_aa: CASSPPSQETQYF

v_call: TRBV7-2
cdr3_length: 15
clone_size: few
d_call: -
j_call: TRBJ1-5
cdr3_nt: TGTGCCAGCAGTAAAACAGGGCAAGGTAATCAGCCCCAGCATTTT
cdr3_aa: CASSKTGQGNQPQHF

v_call: TRBV4-2
cdr3_length: 14
clone_size: few
d_call: -
j_call: TRBJ2-7
cdr3_nt: TGTGCCAGCAGCCAAGAAAGGACAGTCTACGAGCAGTACTTC
cdr3_aa: CASSQERTVYEQYF

v_call: TRBV28
cdr3_length: 15
clone_size: -
d_call: -
j_call: TRBJ2-7
cdr3_nt: TGTGCCAGCAGTTTCCAGGGGTTAGGCTCGTACGAGCAGTACTTC
cdr3_aa: CASSFQGLGSYEQYF

v_call: TRBV4-2
cdr3_length: 14
clone_size: few
d_call: TRBD2
j_call: TRBJ2-1
cdr3_nt: TGTGCCAGCAGCCCGGGAGGGCCTCATAATGAGCAGTTCTTC
cdr3_aa: CASSPGGPHNEQFF

v_call: TRBV7-9
cdr3_length: 16
clone_size: -
d_call: -
j_call: TRBJ2-3
cdr3_nt: TGTGCCAGCAGCCGACACGACAACCCTAGCACAGATACGCAGTATTTT
cdr3_aa: CASSRHDNPSTDTQYF

v_call: TRBV5-4
cdr3_length: 13
clone_size: -
d_call: -
j_call: TRBJ2-7
cdr3_nt: TGTGCCAGCAGCAAAACGGGGTTCGGCGAGCAGTACTTC
cdr3_aa: CASSKTGFGEQYF

v_call: TRBV6-5
cdr3_length: 15
clone_size: -
d_call: TRBD1
j_call: TRBJ1-5
cdr3_nt: TGTGCCAGCACTCCCGACAGGGGGGTTGCTCAGCCCCAGCATTTT
cdr3_aa: CASTPDRGVAQPQHF

v_call: TRBV18
cdr3_length: 18
clone_size: -
d_call: TRBD1
j_call: TRBJ2-7
cdr3_nt: TGTGCCAGCTCACCATCCGCGGACAGGGGCTATCAAACCTACGAGCAGTACTTC
cdr3_aa: CASSPSADRGYQTYEQYF

v_call: TRBV28
cdr3_length: 15
clone_size: -
d_call: -
j_call: TRBJ1-2
cdr3_nt: TGTGCCAGCAGGTACGGAGGGGGGGGGAACTATGGCTACACCTTC
cdr3_aa: CASRYGGGGNYGYTF

v_call: TRBV15
cdr3_length: 15
clone_size: -
d_call: -
j_call: TRBJ2-5
cdr3_nt: TGTGCCACCAGCAGAGATAAGACCAGCGAAGAGACCCAGTACTTC
cdr3_aa: CATSRDKTSEETQYF

v_call: TRBV9
cdr3_length: 14
clone_size: -
d_call: -
j_call: TRBJ1-4
cdr3_nt: TGTGCCAGCAGCGTAGAGGGGACTAATGAAAAACTGTTTTTT
cdr3_aa: CASSVEGTNEKLFF

v_call: TRBV7-9
cdr3_length: 14
clone_size: -
d_call: -
j_call: TRBJ2-7
cdr3_nt: TGTGCCAGCAGCTTAGACTGGGGGCGGGACGAGCAGTACTTC
cdr3_aa: CASSLDWGRDEQYF

v_call: TRBV7-2
cdr3_length: 16
clone_size: -
d_call: -
j_call: TRBJ2-1
cdr3_nt: TGTGCCAGCAGCTTACAATTGCGGAGCATATACAATGAGCAGTTCTTC
cdr3_aa: CASSLQLRSIYNEQFF

v_call: TRBV20-1
cdr3_length: 11
clone_size: -
d_call: -
j_call: TRBJ1-1
cdr3_nt: TGCAGTGCTAGAGATTACACTGAAGCTTTCTTT
cdr3_aa: CSARDYTEAFF

v_call: TRBV7-6
cdr3_length: 12
clone_size: -
d_call: -
j_call: TRBJ2-3
cdr3_nt: TGTGCCAGCAGCCCTAGGGGGGATACGCAGTATTTT
cdr3_aa: CASSPRGDTQYF

v_call: TRBV10-2
cdr3_length: 15
clone_size: once
d_call: TRBD1
j_call: TRBJ2-7
cdr3_nt: TGCGCCAGCAGTGAGACACGGACAGGGGACTACGAGCAGTACTTC
cdr3_aa: CASSETRTGDYEQYF

v_call: TRBV29-1
cdr3_length: 16
clone_size: -
d_call: TRBD1
j_call: TRBJ2-7
cdr3_nt: TGCAGCGTTGAAACGAGGGCCCGACAGGGGGCCTACGAGCAGTACTTC
cdr3_aa: CSVETRARQGAYEQYF

v_call: TRBV19
cdr3_length: 13
clone_size: few
d_call: -
j_call: TRBJ2-1
cdr3_nt: TGTGCCAGTGAGCGACTAGAATCCAATGAGCAGTTCTTC
cdr3_aa: CASERLESNEQFF

v_call: TRBV5-1
cdr3_length: 13
clone_size: -
d_call: -
j_call: TRBJ1-1
cdr3_nt: TGCGCCAGCAGCTTGGGACCGAACACTGAAGCTTTCTTT
cdr3_aa: CASSLGPNTEAFF